The 15 T cell receptor beta chains reported below all come from one sample, sequenced in a study of T cells in Graves' hyperthyroidism and ophthalmopathy. Amplification of TCR beta CDR3 regions was performed using RNA transcripts as template. First-round RT-PCR targeting the TCR CDR3 was performed with the HTBI primer set. TCRdb redid the calling of the multiplex PCR reads with MiXCR, one entry per CDR3 protein. The repertoire consists of around 620,000 distinct CDR3 sequences, with 15% to 20% occurring once and the leading ten covering 3.8%. The specimen sequenced was blood. The source of these receptors is a woman aged 30 to 39 with Graves' hyperthyroidism.

The gene calls are TRBV12-3 or TRBV12-4 and TRBJ2-7; D unclear. V was pared by 7 bases and J by 2 bases, with 12 bases between. The CDR3 is 13 amino acids. The CDR3 bases are TGTGCCAGCAAGGCAGATTTAACCTACGAGCAGTACTTC. Translation gives CASKADLTYEQYF.

This clonotype was detected many times. The chain couples TRBV28 to TRBJ1-1; TRBD1 might be the D (5 bases). Between the trimmed V and J ends, which lost 2 bases and 1 base, there was a span of 11 bases. There are 15 residues in the CDR3. Germline V gene lookup returns CDR1 MDHEN and CDR2 SYDVKM. The CDR3 sequence: CASSLRGAGNTEAFF. The CDR3, as DNA: TGTGCCAGCAGTTTACGGGGCGCTGGGAACACTGAAGCTTTCTTT. The full variable domain, in which reference TRBV28 and TRBJ1-1 provide the parts outside the CDR3, is DVKVTQSSRYLVKRTGEKVFLECVQDMDHENMFWYRQDPGLGLRLIYFSYDVKMKEKGDIPEGYSVSREKKERFSLILESASTNQTSMYLCASSLRGAGNTEAFFGQGTRLTVV.

This clonotype was counted many times. DNA for the CDR3: TGTGCCTGGAGTAACAGTTGGTACGAGCAGTACTTC. Translating gives CAWSNSWYEQYF. This chain connects TRBV30 to TRBJ2-7; D not resolved. V lost 2 bases to trimming and J lost 4 bases, with 9 bases between them. The CDR3 runs to 12 residues. Germline lookup yields CDR1 GTSNPN and CDR2 SVGIG (reference sequence).

This clonotype was recorded at least ten times. V is TRBV7-3 and J is TRBJ2-2; no clear D. Germline CDR1 reads SGHTA; CDR2 reads FQGTGA. V was trimmed by 5 bases and J by 0 bases, leaving 13 bases between them. This CDR3 contains 16 residues. The CDR3 nucleotides are TGTGCCAGCAGCCCAACGGGCGGAGCGAACACCGGGGAGCTGTTTTTT. Translating it yields CASSPTGGANTGELFF.

The chain is built from TRBV18 and TRBJ1-2, with D possibly being TRBD1 (5 bases). CDR3 length: 18 residues. From germline, CDR1 is KGHSH and CDR2 LQKENI. V gave up 3 bases and J gave up 0 bases, with 20 bases separating them. The CDR3 region has the DNA TGTGCCAGCTCACCGCTATCGCCAGGGAGACCAGCTAACTATGGCTACACCTTC. It translates to CASSPLSPGRPANYGYTF. Full variable domain (remainder filled in from reference TRBV18 and TRBJ1-2): NAGVMQNPRHLVRRRGQEARLRCSPMKGHSHVYWYRQLPEEGLKFMVYLQKENIIDESGMPKERFSAEFPKEGPSILRIQQVVRGDSAAYFCASSPLSPGRPANYGYTFGSGTRLTVV.

In this sample, this clonotype turned up many times. The gene calls are TRBV29-1 and TRBJ1-5; TRBD1 is a possible D gene (6 bases). Trimming shortened V by 4 bases and J by 5 bases, and 12 bases separated the two germline ends. The CDR3 has 13 residues. In germline, CDR1 is SQVTM, CDR2 ANQGSEA. CDR3 bases: TGCAGCGTTGGTGGTGCAGGGGATCAGCCCCAGCATTTT. Its translation is CSVGGAGDQPQHF.

This clonotype was found many times. The J gene is TRBJ1-3, the V gene TRBV15; tentatively, D is TRBD1 (5 bases). This CDR3 is built from 17 residues. Germline values: CDR1 LNHNV, CDR2 YYDKDF (reference sequence). V lost 2 bases, J lost 1 base, and 15 bases lay in between. CDR3 amino acids: CATSRSGRYSSGNTIYF. The CDR3 nucleotides are TGTGCCACCAGCAGATCGGGACGGTACTCGTCTGGAAACACCATATATTTT.

This chain uses TRBV18 with TRBJ2-3; the match to TRBD2 covers 11 bases. Per germline, CDR1 KGHSH and CDR2 LQKENI. Trimming at V came to 2 bases and at J to 0 bases, leaving 7 bases not matched to a gene. The CDR3 runs 18 residues. The CDR3 DNA sequence: TGTGCCAGCTCACCAAACGTCGCTAGCGGGAGGAGCACAGATACGCAGTATTTT. This translates into CASSPNVASGRSTDTQYF.

This clonotype was observed many times. The chain recombines TRBV2 with TRBJ2-7; D gene unclear. CDR3 length: 14 residues. V lost 2 bases, J lost 0 bases, and 8 bases lay in between. Per germline, CDR1 SNHLY and CDR2 FYNNEI. CDR3 coding DNA: TGTGCCAGCAGTGAATTGGCCAGCTCCTACGAGCAGTACTTC. This translates into CASSELASSYEQYF.

This clonotype was counted at least ten times. The V call is TRBV11-2, the J call TRBJ2-7, with 8 bases matching TRBD2. Germline CDR1 is SGHAT and CDR2 is FQNNGV. V gave up 7 bases and J gave up 5 bases; unmatched junction bases: 13. The CDR3 consists of 15 residues. CDR3: CASTTYGTRVHEQYF. CDR3 nucleotide sequence: TGTGCCAGCACCACTTACGGGACTAGAGTCCACGAGCAGTACTTC.

This rearrangement joins TRBV13 to TRBJ2-3; 10 bases are a match to TRBD2. There are 16 residues in the CDR3. Germline CDR1 is PRHDT and CDR2 is FYEKMQ (reference sequence). The V gene end was trimmed by 5 bases and the J gene end by 2 bases; junction bases not matched to a gene: 7. The CDR3 nucleotides read TGTGCCAGCAGCGCAGATGGACTAGCGGCCACAGATACGCAGTATTTT. Protein sequence: CASSADGLAATDTQYF.

The chain uses TRBV13 and TRBJ2-7, with D perhaps TRBD1 (5 bases). The V end lost 5 bases, the J end lost 5 bases, and 16 bases lay between the germline ends. This CDR3 spans 14 amino acids. Looked up from germline, CDR1 is PRHDT and CDR2 is FYEKMQ (reference sequence). The CDR3 region has the DNA TGTGCCAGCAGCCCAGGACATTCCCCCCACGAGCAGTACTTC. This gives the protein CASSPGHSPHEQYF.

Regarding this clonotype: This sequence may be a read error, since a much larger clone differs from it by one base. The chain combines TRBV12-3 or TRBV12-4 with TRBJ1-1, with 7 bases fitting TRBD1. The CDR3 covers 13 residues. The CDR3 DNA follows: TGTGCCGGCAGTAATATCCGGGACAGTGAAGCTTTCTTT. It encodes CAGSNIRDSEAFF.

In this sample, this clonotype turned up many times. The chain recombines TRBV2 with TRBJ2-1, with 12 bases identical to TRBD2. The CDR3 length is 17 residues. Germline CDR1 and CDR2: SNHLY and FYNNEI. With V trimmed by 10 bases and J by 7 bases, 17 bases remained unmatched. The CDR3 DNA reads TGTGCCACCACCCGGACTAGCGGGACCCTAGATGGGAATGAGCAGTTCTTC. This encodes CATTRTSGTLDGNEQFF.

This clonotype turned up a few times. The rearrangement links TRBV7-9 to TRBJ2-5, with 7 bases that match TRBD1. CDR3 length: 13 amino acids. Unmatched junction bases numbered 12, after V lost 4 bases and J lost 13 bases. Looked up from germline, CDR1 is SEHNR and CDR2 is FQNEAQ (reference sequence). The CDR3 loop reads CASSYGGQEIWYF. The CDR3, as DNA: TGTGCCAGCAGCTACGGAGGACAGGAGATCTGGTACTTC.